What follows are 17 T cell receptor beta chains derived from one specimen sequenced in a study of T-cell reconstitution after alpha-beta-depleted transplantation in children. Unique molecular identifiers tagged the TCRbeta library. Each CDR3 protein gets one entry after TCRdb re-called the PCR reads with MiXCR. Here the sample spans some 200,000 distinct CDR3 sequences, about 14% being singletons. Here the sequenced sample was PBMCs from the stem cell graft donor, taken from the stem cell graft. Receptors were obtained from a human donor who donated a stem cell graft to a child with acute lymphoblastic leukemia.

In its sample, this clonotype was seen many times. The genes are TRBV20-1 and TRBJ1-1, with 8 bases lining up with TRBD1. The germline CDR1 and CDR2 sequences are DFQATT and SNEGSKA (reference sequence). The length of the CDR3 is 13 residues. V dropped 3 bases and J dropped 5; count of bases not matched to a gene: 5. The CDR3 region is CSASTQGATEAFF. CDR3 sequence (DNA): TGCAGTGCTAGTACTCAGGGGGCTACTGAAGCTTTCTTT.

This clonotype has only one observation. Just one base apart from a much larger clone, this may be a read error. Without the conserved terminal phenylalanine or tryptophan, this CDR3 likely stems from a read error. V usage is TRBV12-3 or TRBV12-4 and J usage is TRBJ2-1, with 8 bases fitting TRBD2. The CDR3 runs to 17 residues. V dropped 4 bases and J dropped 6; count of bases not matched to a gene: 14. CDR3 protein: CASSSFSRLASPNEQFL. The CDR3 DNA sequence: TGTGCCAGCAGTTCTTTTTCGCGACTAGCGTCCCCCAATGAGCAGTTCTTG.

This chain joins TRBV9 and TRBJ2-5, with D possibly matching TRBD2 (5 bases). With 0 bases removed from V and 5 bases from J, the gap between germline ends came to 14 bases. Germline V gives CDR1 SGDLS, CDR2 YYNGEE. The CDR3 has 15 amino acids. CDR3 DNA sequence: TGTGCCAGCAGCGTAGGTGCTAGCCTGGGTGAGACCCAGTACTTC. It translates to CASSVGASLGETQYF. Variable domain in full (rest from reference TRBV9 and TRBJ2-5): DSGVTQTPKHLITATGQRVTLRCSPRSGDLSVYWYQQSLDQGLQFLIQYYNGEERAKGNILERFSAQQFPDLHSELNLSSLELGDSALYFCASSVGASLGETQYFGPGTRLLVL.

There are many counts of this clonotype. CDR3: CASNPGGLRGDTQYF. The CDR3 DNA reads TGCGCCAGCAACCCAGGGGGCTTGCGCGGGGATACGCAGTATTTT. The chain uses TRBV5-1 and TRBJ2-3; 8 bases align to TRBD1. Per the germline V gene, CDR1 is SGHRS and CDR2 is YFSETQ. Trimming took 6 bases from V and 6 from J; bases not matched to a gene: 12. The CDR3 has 15 amino acids.

In this sample, this clonotype turned up many times. The chain couples TRBV4-2 to TRBJ2-1; possibly TRBD2 for D (6 bases). V was trimmed by 2 bases and J by 4 bases, leaving 15 bases between them. CDR3 length equals 16 residues. Germline loops: CDR1 LGHNA, CDR2 YNFKEQ. The CDR3, as DNA: TGTGCCAGCAGCCAAAGGTCGGGAGATGGGTACAATGAGCAGTTCTTC. Residues: CASSQRSGDGYNEQFF.

This sequence joins TRBV23-1 and TRBJ1-1; D is unresolved. TRBV23-1 is given ORF status, its function remaining uncertain. The V end lost 2 bases, the J end lost 3 bases, and 16 bases lay between the germline ends. The CDR3 is 16 amino acids. CDR3 amino acids: CASSQQRAGEYTEAFF. In DNA form, the CDR3 reads TGCGCCAGCAGTCAACAGAGGGCGGGTGAATACACTGAAGCTTTCTTT.

The genes are TRBV29-1 and TRBJ2-6; D not certain. The CDR3 extends over 13 amino acids. CDR1 SQVTM and CDR2 ANQGSEA come from the germline V gene. Between the trimmed V and J ends, which lost 6 bases and 4 bases, there was a span of 10 bases. The CDR3 sequence is CSVRKAGANVLTF. In DNA form, the CDR3 reads TGCAGCGTCCGGAAAGCGGGGGCCAACGTCCTGACTTTC.

This clonotype occurred many times. The J gene is TRBJ2-5, the V gene TRBV12-3 or TRBV12-4, with 8 bases aligning to TRBD2. The CDR3 has 13 residues. The junction had 0 bases not matched to a gene; V was cut back by 1 base and J by 5 bases. CDR3 sequence reads: CASSLGTSETQYF. CDR3 DNA sequence: TGTGCCAGCAGTTTAGGGACTAGCGAGACCCAGTACTTC.

This clonotype came up many times. The chain combines TRBV5-5 with TRBJ2-5; D not resolved. In germline, CDR1 is SGHKS, CDR2 YYEKEE (reference sequence). This CDR3 contains 13 residues. Trimming pared 0 bases from V and 5 bases from J, leaving 8 bases between. The CDR3 here is CASSLGLSETQYF. The CDR3 DNA sequence: TGTGCCAGCAGCTTGGGGCTGTCGGAGACCCAGTACTTC.

This clonotype was seen repeatedly, ten times or more. This chain links TRBV12-3 or TRBV12-4 with TRBJ1-1; tentative D call: TRBD1 (6 bases). The CDR3 spans 13 residues. Trimming pared 6 bases from V and 1 base from J, leaving 9 bases between. The CDR3 DNA is TGTGCCAGCAGCCAGGGGAGGAACACTGAAGCTTTCTTT. Its protein product is CASSQGRNTEAFF.

In its sample, this clonotype was seen many times. This sequence joins TRBV15 and TRBJ2-1, with TRBD2 matching over 10 bases. V gave up 8 bases and J gave up 9 bases; unmatched junction bases: 4. The germline V gene encodes CDR1 LNHNV and CDR2 YYDKDF (reference sequence). The CDR3 length is 12 residues. The CDR3 nucleotides read TGTGCCACCTCACTAGCGGGATCTGAGCAGTTCTTC. It codes for CATSLAGSEQFF.

The chain has TRBV5-1 and TRBJ2-5; TRBD1 aligns across 8 bases. With 5 bases clipped from V and 4 bases from J, the junction kept 10 bases outside the gene matches. This CDR3 spans 15 amino acids. Germline CDR1 SGHRS, CDR2 YFSETQ. The CDR3 DNA reads TGCGCCAGCAGTTCTGACAGGGGATCCGGAGAGACCCAGTACTTC. Protein: CASSSDRGSGETQYF.

This clonotype was seen repeatedly, ten times or more. This chain's CDR3 is CSAGTDEAFF. Here the CDR3 DNA reads TGCAGTGCCGGGACAGATGAAGCTTTCTTT. The rearrangement joins TRBV20-1 to TRBJ1-1; TRBD1 matches at 7 bases. Germline V gene data show CDR1 as DFQATT and CDR2 as SNEGSKA (reference sequence). The CDR3 runs 10 residues. The V segment lost 6 bases and the J segment 7 bases; nucleotides outside the gene matches: 2.

The chain links TRBV11-2 to TRBJ2-3; 11 bases match TRBD2. The CDR3 is 14 amino acids. Trimming took 6 bases from V and 14 from J; bases not matched to a gene: 13. Germline V gives CDR1 SGHAT, CDR2 FQNNGV. The CDR3 nucleotides read TGTGCCAGCAGATTGGGACTAGCGGACACCCAGGGGTATTTT. Its translation is CASRLGLADTQGYF.

The chain couples TRBV10-3 to TRBJ2-1, with D perhaps TRBD1 (5 bases). Germline V gene data show CDR1 as ENHRY and CDR2 as SYGVKD. CDR3 length: 13 amino acids. With 1 base removed from V and 6 bases from J, the gap between germline ends came to 7 bases. CDR3 protein: CAISEYQGNEQFF. The CDR3 DNA sequence: TGTGCCATCAGTGAGTACCAGGGCAATGAGCAGTTCTTC.

This clonotype occurred a few times. The rearrangement uses TRBV5-1 and TRBJ1-1; TRBD1 matches at 10 bases. This CDR3 is built from 15 residues. J gave up 2 bases and V 3 bases, and 4 bases lay outside the gene matches. CDR1 SGHRS and CDR2 YFSETQ come from the germline V gene. The CDR3 reads CASSWGTGVNTEAFF. CDR3 coding DNA: TGCGCCAGCAGCTGGGGGACAGGGGTTAACACTGAAGCTTTCTTT.

This clonotype came up a few times. DNA of the CDR3: TGCAGTGCTGCCCGGGGTGATCAGCCCCAGCATTTT. It encodes CSAARGDQPQHF. The V gene is TRBV20-1, the J gene TRBJ1-5; D not resolved. CDR1 is DFQATT, CDR2 SNEGSKA, per germline (reference sequence). Trimming took 5 bases from V and 5 from J, leaving 10 bases between them. The CDR3 length is 12 residues.